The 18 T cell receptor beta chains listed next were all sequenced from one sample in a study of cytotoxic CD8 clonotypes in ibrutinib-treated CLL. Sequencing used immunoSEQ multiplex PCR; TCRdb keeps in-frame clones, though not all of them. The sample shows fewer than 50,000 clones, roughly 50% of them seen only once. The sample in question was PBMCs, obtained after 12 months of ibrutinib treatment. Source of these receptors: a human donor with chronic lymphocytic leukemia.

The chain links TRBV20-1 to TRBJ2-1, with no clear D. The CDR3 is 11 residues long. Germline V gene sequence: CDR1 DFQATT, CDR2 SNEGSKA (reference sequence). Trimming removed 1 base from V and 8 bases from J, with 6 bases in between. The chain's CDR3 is CSARGYHEQFF. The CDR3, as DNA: TGCAGTGCTAGAGGCTATCATGAGCAGTTCTTC.

The CDR3 spells CSAPLGEQFF. CDR3 bases: TGCAGCGCCCCACTGGGAGAGCAGTTCTTC. This chain joins TRBV20-1 and TRBJ2-1; D remains ambiguous. Germline values: CDR1 DFQATT, CDR2 SNEGSKA (reference sequence). This CDR3 has 10 amino acids.

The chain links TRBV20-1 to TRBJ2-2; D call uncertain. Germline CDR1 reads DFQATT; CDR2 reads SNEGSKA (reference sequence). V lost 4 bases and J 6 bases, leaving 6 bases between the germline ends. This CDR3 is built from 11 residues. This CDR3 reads CSATDAGELFF. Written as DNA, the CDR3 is TGCAGTGCTACTGACGCCGGGGAGCTGTTTTTT.

The DNA of the CDR3 is TGTGCCAGCAGCTATCGGGGCAGGGGAGAGACCCAGTACTTC. As protein: CASSYRGRGETQYF. V and J are TRBV7-6 and TRBJ2-5; a possible D gene is TRBD1 (6 bases). V lost 4 bases and J 4 bases, leaving 13 bases between the germline ends. Germline CDR1 SGHVS, CDR2 FNYEAQ. This CDR3 comprises 14 residues.

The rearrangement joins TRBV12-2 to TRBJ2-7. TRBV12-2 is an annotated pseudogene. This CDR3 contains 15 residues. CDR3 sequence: CASRLATGGTYEQYF. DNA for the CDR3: TGTGCAAGTCGCTTGGCGACAGGAGGGACCTACGAGCAGTACTTC.

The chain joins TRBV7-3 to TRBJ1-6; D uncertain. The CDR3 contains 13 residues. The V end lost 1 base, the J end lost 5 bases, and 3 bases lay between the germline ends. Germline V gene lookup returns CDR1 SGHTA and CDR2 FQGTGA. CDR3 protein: CASSLSNNSPLHF. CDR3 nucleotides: TGTGCCAGCAGCTTAAGTAATAATTCACCCCTCCACTTT.

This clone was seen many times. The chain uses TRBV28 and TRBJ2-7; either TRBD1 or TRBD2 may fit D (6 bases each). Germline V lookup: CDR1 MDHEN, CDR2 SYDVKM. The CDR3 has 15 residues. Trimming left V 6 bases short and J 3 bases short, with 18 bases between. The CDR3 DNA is TGTGCCAGCAGCTCCCTCTCGGGGGCTAACTACGAGCAGTACTTC. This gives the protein CASSSLSGANYEQYF.

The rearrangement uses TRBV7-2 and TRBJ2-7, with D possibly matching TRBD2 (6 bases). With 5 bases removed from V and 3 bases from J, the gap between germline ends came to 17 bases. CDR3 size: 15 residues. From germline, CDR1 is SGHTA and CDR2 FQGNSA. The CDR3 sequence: CASSLTTRAVYEQYF. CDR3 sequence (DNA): TGTGCCAGCAGCCTCACGACTAGGGCGGTCTACGAGCAGTACTTC.

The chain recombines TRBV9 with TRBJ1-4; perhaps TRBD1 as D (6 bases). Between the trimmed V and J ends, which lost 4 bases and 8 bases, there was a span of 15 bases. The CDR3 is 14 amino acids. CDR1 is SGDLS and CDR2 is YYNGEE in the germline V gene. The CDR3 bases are TGTGCCAGCAGCTATGGACAGCTGAGCGAAAAACTGTTTTTT. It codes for CASSYGQLSEKLFF.

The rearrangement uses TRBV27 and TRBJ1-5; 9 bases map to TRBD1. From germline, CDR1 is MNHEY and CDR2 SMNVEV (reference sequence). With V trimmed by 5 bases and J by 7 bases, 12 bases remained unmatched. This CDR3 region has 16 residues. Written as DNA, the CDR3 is TGTGCCAGCAGTCCTGGACAGGGGCGACCTGGGCAGCCCCAGCATTTT. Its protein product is CASSPGQGRPGQPQHF.

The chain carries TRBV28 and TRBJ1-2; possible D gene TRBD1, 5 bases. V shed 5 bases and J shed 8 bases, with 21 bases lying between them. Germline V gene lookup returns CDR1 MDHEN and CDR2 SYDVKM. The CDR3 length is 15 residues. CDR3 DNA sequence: TGTGCCAGCAGTCCACTTCGGGTTCTAGGGGCCGGCTACACCTTC. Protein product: CASSPLRVLGAGYTF.

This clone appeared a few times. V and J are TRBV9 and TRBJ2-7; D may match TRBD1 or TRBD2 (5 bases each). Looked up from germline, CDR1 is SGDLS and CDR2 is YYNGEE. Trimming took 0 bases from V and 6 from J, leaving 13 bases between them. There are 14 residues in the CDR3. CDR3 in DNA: TGTGCCAGCAGCGTAGATCCTGGGACCCTCGAGCAGTACTTC. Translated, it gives CASSVDPGTLEQYF.

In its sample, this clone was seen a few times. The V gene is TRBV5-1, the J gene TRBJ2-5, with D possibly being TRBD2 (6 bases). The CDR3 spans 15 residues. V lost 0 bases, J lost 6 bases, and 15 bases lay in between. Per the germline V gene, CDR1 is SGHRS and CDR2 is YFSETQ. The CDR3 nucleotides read TGCGCCAGCAGCTTGGGGAGGGCTAGCACCCAGACCCAGTACTTC. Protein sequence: CASSLGRASTQTQYF.

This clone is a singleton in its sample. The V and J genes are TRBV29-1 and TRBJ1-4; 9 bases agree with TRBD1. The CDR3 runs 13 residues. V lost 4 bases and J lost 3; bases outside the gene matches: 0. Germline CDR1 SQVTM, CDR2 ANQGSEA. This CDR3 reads CSVGTGANEKLFF. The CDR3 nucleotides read TGCAGCGTTGGGACAGGGGCTAATGAAAAACTGTTTTTT. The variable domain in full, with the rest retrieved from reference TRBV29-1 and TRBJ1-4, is SAVISQKPSRDICQRGTSLTIQCQVDSQVTMMFWYRQQPGQSLTLIATANQGSEATYESGFVIDKFPISRPNLTFSTLTVSNMSPEDSSIYLCSVGTGANEKLFFGSGTQLSVL.

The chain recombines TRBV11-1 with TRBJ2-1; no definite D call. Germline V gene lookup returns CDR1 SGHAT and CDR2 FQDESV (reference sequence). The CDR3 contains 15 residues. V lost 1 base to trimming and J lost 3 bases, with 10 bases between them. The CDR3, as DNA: TGTGCCAGCAGCTTAGTTGACCCGGGCTACAATGAGCAGTTCTTC. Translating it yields CASSLVDPGYNEQFF.

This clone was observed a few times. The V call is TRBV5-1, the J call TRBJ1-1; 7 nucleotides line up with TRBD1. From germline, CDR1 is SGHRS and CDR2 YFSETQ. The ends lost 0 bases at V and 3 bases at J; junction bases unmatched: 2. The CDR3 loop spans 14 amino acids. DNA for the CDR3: TGCGCCAGCAGCTTGGATGGGACAGACACTGAAGCTTTCTTT. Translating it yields CASSLDGTDTEAFF.

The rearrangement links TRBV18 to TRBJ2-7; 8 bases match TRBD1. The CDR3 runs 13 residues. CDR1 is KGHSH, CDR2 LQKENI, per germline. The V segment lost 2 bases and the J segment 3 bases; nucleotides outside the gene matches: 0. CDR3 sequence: CASSPGTGYEQYF. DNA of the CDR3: TGTGCCAGCTCACCAGGGACAGGCTACGAGCAGTACTTC.

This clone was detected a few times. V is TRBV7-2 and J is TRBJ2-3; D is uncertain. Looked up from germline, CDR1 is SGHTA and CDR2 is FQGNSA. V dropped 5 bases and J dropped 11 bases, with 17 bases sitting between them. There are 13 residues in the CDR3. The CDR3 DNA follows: TGTGCCAGCAGCCTCTTCTTGGGATGGGAGCAGTATTTT. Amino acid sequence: CASSLFLGWEQYF.